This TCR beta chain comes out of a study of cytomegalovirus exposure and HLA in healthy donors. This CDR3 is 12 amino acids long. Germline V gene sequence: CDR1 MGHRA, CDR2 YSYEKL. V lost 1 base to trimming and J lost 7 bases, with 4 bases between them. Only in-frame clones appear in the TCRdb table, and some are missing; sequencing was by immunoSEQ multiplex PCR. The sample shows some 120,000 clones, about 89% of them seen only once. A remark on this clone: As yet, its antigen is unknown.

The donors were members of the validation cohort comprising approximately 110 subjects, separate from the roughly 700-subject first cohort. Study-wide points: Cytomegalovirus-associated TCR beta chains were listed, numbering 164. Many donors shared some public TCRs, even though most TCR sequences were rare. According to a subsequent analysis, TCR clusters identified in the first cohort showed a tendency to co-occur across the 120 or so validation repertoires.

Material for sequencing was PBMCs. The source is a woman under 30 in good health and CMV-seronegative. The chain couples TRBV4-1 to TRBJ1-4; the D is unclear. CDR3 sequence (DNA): TGCGCCAGCAGCCAAGTCGGTGAAAAACTGTTTTTT. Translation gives CASSQVGEKLFF.